This T cell receptor (beta chain) was captured in a study of identifying expanded T cells in peripheral blood. Collection occurred without any documented infections or immune events in donors. Assay: immunoSEQ multiplex PCR; the TCRdb copy retains only in-frame clones and omits some. The data show around 70,000 clones, with 85% to 90% seen just once and around 3% held by the top ten. Details on this clone: No antigen is known for it.

Findings of the study overall: Clone count variance between roughly two-week samples rose with total template count. Differentially abundant clones: approximately 1.3 between replicates, about 15 at roughly 13 days, around 19 at four.

Trimming shortened V by 3 bases and J by 3 bases, and 21 bases separated the two germline ends. The CDR3 is made up of 17 amino acids. Looked up from germline, CDR1 is PRHDT and CDR2 is FYEKMQ (reference sequence). This clonotype was obtained from a person aged 18 to 75 in good health. This chain links TRBV13 with TRBJ2-7; either TRBD1 or TRBD2 may supply D (7 bases each). Sequencing input: blood. The CDR3 here is CASSLSGGEREYYEQYF. CDR3 sequence (DNA): TGTGCCAGCAGCTTGTCAGGGGGGGAGCGGGAATACTACGAGCAGTACTTC.